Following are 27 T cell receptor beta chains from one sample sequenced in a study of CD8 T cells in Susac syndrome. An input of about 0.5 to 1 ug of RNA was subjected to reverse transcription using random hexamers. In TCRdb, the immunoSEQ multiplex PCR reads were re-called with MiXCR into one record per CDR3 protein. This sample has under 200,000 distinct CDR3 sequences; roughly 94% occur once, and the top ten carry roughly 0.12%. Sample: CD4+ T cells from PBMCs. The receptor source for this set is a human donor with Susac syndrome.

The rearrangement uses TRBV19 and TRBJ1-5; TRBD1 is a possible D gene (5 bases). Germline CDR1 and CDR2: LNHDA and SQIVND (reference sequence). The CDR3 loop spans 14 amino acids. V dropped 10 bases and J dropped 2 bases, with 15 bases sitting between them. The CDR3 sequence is CATSGAWGNQPQHF. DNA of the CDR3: TGTGCCACGTCCGGGGCCTGGGGCAATCAGCCCCAGCATTTT.

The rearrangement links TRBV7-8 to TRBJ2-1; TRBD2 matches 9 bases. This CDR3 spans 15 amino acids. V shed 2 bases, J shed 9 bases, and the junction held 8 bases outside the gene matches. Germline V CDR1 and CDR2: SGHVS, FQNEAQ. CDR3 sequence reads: CASSLRLAGSGEQFF. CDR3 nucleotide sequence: TGTGCCAGCAGCTTAAGGCTAGCGGGGAGCGGTGAGCAGTTCTTC.

CDR3 coding DNA: TGCAGTGCTACGACAGGGGGCAACTATGGCTACACCTTC. It yields the protein CSATTGGNYGYTF. The chain couples TRBV20-1 to TRBJ1-2; 10 bases are shared with TRBD1. V dropped 4 bases and J dropped 2; count of bases not matched to a gene: 1. The germline V gene has CDR1 DFQATT and CDR2 SNEGSKA (reference sequence). The CDR3 spans 13 residues.

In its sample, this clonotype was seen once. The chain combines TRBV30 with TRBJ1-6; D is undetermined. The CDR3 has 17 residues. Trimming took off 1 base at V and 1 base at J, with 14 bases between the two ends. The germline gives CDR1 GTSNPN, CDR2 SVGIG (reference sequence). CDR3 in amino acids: CAWSARTVRSYNSPLHF. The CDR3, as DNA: TGTGCCTGGAGTGCGCGGACCGTCAGGTCCTATAATTCACCCCTCCACTTT. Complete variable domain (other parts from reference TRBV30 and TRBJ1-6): SQTIHQWPATLVQPVGSPLSLECTVEGTSNPNLYWYRQAAGRGLQLLFYSVGIGQISSEVPQNLSASRPQDRQFILSSKKLLLSDSGFYLCAWSARTVRSYNSPLHFGNGTRLTVT.

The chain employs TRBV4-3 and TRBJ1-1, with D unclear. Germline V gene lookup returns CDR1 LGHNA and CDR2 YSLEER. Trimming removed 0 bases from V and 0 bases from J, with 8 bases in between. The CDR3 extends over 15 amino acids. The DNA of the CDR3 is TGCGCCAGCAGCCAAGAACTTTCGATGAACACTGAAGCTTTCTTT. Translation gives CASSQELSMNTEAFF.

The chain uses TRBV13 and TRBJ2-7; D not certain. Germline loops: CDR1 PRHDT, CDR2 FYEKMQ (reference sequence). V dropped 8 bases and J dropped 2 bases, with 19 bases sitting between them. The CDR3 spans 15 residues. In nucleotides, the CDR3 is TGTGCCAGCTCGAAAATTAACAGTAGGCCCTACGAGCAGTACTTC. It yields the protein CASSKINSRPYEQYF.

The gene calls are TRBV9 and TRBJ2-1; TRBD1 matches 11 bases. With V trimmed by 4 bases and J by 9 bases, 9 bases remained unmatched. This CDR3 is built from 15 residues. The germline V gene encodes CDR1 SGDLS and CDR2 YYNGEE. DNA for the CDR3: TGTGCCAGCAGCTCTCCTTCCGGGACAGGGGGTGAGCAGTTCTTC. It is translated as CASSSPSGTGGEQFF.

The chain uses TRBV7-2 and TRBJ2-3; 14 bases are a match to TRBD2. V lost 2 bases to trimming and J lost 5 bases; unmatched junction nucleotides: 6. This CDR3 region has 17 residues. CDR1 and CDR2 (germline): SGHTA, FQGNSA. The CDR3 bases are TGTGCCAGCAGCTTAAGACTAGCGGGGGGGCGGCAAGATACGCAGTATTTT. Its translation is CASSLRLAGGRQDTQYF.

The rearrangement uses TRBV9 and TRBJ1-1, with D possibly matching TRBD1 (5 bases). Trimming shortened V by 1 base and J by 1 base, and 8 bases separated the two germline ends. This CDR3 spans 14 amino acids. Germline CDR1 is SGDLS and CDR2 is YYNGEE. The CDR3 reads CASSVQGSNTEAFF. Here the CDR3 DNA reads TGTGCCAGCAGCGTACAGGGATCGAACACTGAAGCTTTCTTT.

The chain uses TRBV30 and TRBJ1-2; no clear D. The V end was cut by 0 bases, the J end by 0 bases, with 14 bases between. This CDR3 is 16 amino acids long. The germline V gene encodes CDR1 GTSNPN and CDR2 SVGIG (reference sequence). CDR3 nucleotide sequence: TGTGCCTGGAGTGTACTCAGACCTACCGCTAACTATGGCTACACCTTC. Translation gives CAWSVLRPTANYGYTF.

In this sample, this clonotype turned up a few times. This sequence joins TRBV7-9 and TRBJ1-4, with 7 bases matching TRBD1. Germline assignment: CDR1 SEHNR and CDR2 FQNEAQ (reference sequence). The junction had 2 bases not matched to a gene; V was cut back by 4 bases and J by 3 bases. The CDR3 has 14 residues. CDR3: CASSSGQANEKLFF. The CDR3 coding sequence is TGTGCCAGCAGCTCCGGACAGGCTAATGAAAAACTGTTTTTT.

The CDR3 DNA follows: TGCAGCGTTTGGGGACAGGTAGGCACTGAAGCTTTCTTT. Amino acids: CSVWGQVGTEAFF. The chain couples TRBV29-1 to TRBJ1-1; 8 positions match TRBD1. Germline V lookup: CDR1 SQVTM, CDR2 ANQGSEA. J gave up 4 bases and V 5 bases, and 6 bases lay outside the gene matches. The CDR3 runs to 13 residues.

The CDR3 DNA is TGTGCCAGCAGCTTATTACAGGGGGCTGGTGAAGCTTTCTTT. Translated: CASSLLQGAGEAFF. The chain uses TRBV11-1 and TRBJ1-1, with 9 nucleotides matching TRBD1. CDR3 length equals 14 residues. Germline values: CDR1 SGHAT, CDR2 FQDESV (reference sequence). V was pared by 2 bases and J by 7 bases, with 5 bases of the junction left unmatched.

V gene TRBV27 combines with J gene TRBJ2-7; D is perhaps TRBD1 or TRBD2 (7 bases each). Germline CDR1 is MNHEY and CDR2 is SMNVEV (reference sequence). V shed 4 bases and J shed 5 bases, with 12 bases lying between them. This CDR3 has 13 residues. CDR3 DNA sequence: TGTGCCAGCAGTTACAGGGGAGGGGACGAGCAGTACTTC. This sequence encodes CASSYRGGDEQYF.

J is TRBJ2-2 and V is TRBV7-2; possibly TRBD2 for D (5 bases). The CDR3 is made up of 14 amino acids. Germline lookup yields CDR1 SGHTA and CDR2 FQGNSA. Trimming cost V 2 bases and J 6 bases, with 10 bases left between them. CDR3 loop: CASSLTGEPGELFF. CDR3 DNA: TGTGCCAGCAGCTTAACCGGGGAACCCGGGGAGCTGTTTTTT.

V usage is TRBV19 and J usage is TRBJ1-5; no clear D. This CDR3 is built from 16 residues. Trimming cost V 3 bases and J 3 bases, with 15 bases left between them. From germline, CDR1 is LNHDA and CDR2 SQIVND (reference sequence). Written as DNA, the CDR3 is TGTGCCAGTAGTATCCGGTCCCCCGGGTCCAATCAGCCCCAGCATTTT. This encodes CASSIRSPGSNQPQHF.

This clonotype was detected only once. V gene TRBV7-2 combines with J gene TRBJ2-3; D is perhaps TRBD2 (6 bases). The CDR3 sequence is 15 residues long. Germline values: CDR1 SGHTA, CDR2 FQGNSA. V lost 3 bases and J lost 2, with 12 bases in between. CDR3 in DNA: TGTGCCAGCAGCTTTAGCGGCAAACTCACAGATACGCAGTATTTT. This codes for CASSFSGKLTDTQYF.

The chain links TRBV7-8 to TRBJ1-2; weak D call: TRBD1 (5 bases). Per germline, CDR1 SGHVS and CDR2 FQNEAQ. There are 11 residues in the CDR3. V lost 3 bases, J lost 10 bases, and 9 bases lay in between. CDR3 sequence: CASSLGVDYTF. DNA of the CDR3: TGTGCCAGCAGCTTGGGGGTAGACTACACCTTC.

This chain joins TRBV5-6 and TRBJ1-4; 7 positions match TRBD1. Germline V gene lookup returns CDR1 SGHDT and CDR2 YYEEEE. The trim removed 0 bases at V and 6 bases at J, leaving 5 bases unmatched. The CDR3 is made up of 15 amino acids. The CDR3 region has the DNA TGTGCCAGCAGCTTGGTAGGGGGCGAGGATGAAAAACTGTTTTTT. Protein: CASSLVGGEDEKLFF.

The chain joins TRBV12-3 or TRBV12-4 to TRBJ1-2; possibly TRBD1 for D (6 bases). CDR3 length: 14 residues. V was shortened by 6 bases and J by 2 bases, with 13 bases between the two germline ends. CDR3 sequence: CASSPRQANYGYTF. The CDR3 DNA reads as TGTGCCAGCAGCCCTCGACAGGCCAACTATGGCTACACCTTC.

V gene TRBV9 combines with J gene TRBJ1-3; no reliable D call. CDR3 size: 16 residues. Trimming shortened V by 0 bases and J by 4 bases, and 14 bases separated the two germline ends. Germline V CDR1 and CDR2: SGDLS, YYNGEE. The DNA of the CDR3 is TGTGCCAGCAGCGTAGACCCCCATGAAAGGGGAAACACCATATATTTT. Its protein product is CASSVDPHERGNTIYF. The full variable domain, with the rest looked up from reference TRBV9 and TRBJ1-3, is DSGVTQTPKHLITATGQRVTLRCSPRSGDLSVYWYQQSLDQGLQFLIQYYNGEERAKGNILERFSAQQFPDLHSELNLSSLELGDSALYFCASSVDPHERGNTIYFGEGSWLTVV.

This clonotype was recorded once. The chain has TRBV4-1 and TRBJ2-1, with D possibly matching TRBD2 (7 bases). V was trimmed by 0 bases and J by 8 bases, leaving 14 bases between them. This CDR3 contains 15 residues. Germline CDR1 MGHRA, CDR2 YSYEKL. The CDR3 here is CASSQESKGGDEQFF. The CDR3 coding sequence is TGCGCCAGCAGCCAAGAGTCAAAGGGGGGGGATGAGCAGTTCTTC.

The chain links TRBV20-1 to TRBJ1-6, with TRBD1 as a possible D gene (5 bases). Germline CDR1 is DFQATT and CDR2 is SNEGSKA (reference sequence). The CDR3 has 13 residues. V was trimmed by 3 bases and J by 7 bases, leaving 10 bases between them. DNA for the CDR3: TGCAGTGCTAGTATGGCAGGGAATTCACCCCTCCACTTT. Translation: CSASMAGNSPLHF.

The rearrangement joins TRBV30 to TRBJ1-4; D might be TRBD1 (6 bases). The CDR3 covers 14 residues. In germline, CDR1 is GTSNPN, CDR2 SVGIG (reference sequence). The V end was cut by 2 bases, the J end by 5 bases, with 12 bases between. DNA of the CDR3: TGTGCCTGGAGTATGGGCAGGGGAAATGAAAAACTGTTTTTT. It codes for CAWSMGRGNEKLFF. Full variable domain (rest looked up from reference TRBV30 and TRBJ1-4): SQTIHQWPATLVQPVGSPLSLECTVEGTSNPNLYWYRQAAGRGLQLLFYSVGIGQISSEVPQNLSASRPQDRQFILSSKKLLLSDSGFYLCAWSMGRGNEKLFFGSGTQLSVL.

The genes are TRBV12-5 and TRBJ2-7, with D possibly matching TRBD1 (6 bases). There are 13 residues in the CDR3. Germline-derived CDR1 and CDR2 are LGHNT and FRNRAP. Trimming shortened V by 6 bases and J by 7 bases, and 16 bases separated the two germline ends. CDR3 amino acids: CASGTQGLGEQYF. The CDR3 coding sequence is TGTGCTAGTGGGACCCAGGGGTTGGGTGAGCAGTACTTC.

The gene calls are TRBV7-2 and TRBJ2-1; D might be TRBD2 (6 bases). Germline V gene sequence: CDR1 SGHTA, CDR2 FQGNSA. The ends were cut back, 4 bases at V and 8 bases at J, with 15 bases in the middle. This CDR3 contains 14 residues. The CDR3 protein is CASSSLRPGDEQFF. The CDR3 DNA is TGTGCCAGCAGCTCCTTAAGACCGGGGGATGAGCAGTTCTTC. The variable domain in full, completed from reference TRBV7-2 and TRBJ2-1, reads GAGVSQSPSNKVTEKGKDVELRCDPISGHTALYWYRQSLGQGLEFLIYFQGNSAPDKSGLPSDRFSAERTGGSVSTLTIQRTQQEDSAVYLCASSSLRPGDEQFFGPGTRLTVL.

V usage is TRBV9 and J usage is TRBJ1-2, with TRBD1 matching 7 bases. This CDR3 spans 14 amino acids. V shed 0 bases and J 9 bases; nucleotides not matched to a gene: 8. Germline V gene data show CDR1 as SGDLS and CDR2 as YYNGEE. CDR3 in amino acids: CASSVESPGGRYTF. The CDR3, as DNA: TGTGCCAGCAGCGTAGAGTCACCAGGGGGGCGCTACACCTTC.